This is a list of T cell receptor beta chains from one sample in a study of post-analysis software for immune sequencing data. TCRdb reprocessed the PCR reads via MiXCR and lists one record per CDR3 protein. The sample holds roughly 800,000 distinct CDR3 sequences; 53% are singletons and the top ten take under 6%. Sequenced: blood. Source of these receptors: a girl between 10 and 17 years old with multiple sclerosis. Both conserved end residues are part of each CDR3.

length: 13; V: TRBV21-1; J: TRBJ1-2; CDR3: CASSIRDVYGYTF
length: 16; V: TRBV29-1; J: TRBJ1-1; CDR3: CSVLVRDFTLNTEAFF
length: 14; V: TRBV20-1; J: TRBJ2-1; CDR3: CSAPLPVDRVKQFF
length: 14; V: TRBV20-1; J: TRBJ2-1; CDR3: CSAREGRRENEQFF
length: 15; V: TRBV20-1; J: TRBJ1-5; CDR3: CSARVAGMGNQPQHF
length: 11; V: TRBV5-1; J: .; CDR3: CASSGSCEQYF
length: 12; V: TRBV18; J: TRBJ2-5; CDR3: CASSPEGGTQYF
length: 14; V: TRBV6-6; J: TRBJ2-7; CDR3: CASSYRMGVPEQYF
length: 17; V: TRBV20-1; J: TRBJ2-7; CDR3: CSARDMGLVRSSYEQYF
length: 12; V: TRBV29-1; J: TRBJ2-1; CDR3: CSARTPNNEQFF
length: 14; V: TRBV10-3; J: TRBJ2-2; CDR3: CAVTAVGNTGELFF
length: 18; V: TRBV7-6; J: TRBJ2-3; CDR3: CASSLGPRRTVSTDTQYF
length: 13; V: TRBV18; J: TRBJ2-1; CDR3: CASSTVPYNEQFF
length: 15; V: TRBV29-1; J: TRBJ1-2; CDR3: CSVDRDVVRDYGYTF
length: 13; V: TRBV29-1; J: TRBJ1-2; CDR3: CSVYTGGDYGYTF
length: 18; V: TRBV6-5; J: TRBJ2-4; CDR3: CASSYSSPGLLAKNIQYF
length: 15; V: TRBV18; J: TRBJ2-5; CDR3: CASSPLTDRQETQYF
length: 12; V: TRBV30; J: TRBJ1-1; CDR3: CAWSRQGGEAFF
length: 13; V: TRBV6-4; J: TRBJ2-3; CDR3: CASSDRPRDTQYF
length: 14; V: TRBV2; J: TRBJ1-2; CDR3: CASSERTGWVGYTF
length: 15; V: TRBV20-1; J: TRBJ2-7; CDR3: CSAEKRTSGQVEQYF
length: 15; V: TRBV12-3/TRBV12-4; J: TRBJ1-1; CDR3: CASSLDLGGETEAFF
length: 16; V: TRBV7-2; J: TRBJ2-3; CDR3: CASSLVGLGGTDTQYF
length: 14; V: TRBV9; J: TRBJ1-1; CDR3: CASSVDSHNTEAFF
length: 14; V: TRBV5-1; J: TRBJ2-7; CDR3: CASSLDSRSYEQYF
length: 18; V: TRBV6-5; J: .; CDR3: CASSYRVSRDRGPYEQYF
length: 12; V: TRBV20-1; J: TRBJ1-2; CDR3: CSASRGGGGYTF
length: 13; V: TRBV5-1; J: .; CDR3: CASSLVTDYEQYF
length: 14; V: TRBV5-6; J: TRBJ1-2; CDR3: CASSGDRAAYGYTF
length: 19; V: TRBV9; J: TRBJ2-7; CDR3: CASSQELAGGPGSSYEQYF
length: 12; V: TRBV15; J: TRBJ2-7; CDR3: CATSDVGTEQYF
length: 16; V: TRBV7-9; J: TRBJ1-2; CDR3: CASSGELSRSFHGYTF
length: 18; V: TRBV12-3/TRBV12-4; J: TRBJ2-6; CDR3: CASSFAGQGGPGANVLTF
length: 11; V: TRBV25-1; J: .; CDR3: CASSVVGTQYF
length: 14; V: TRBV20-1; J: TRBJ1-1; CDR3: CSATGQGVNTEAFF
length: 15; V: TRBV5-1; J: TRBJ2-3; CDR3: CASSLLDRGWDTQYF
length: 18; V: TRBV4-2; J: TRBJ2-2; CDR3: CASSLRPRAGELAGELFF
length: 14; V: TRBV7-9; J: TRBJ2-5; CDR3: CASSWTGLEETQYF
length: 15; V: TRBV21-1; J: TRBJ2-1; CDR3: CASPHNSGGDNEQFF
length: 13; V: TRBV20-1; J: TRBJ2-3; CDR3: CSATLTSTDTQYF
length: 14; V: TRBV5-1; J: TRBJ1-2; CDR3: CASTSGGLNYGYTF
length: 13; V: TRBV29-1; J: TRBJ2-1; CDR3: CSVAGLAGVEQFF
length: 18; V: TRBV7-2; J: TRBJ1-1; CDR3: CASSLEGTGGGVDTEAFF
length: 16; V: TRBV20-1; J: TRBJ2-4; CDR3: CSASGGQSLAKNIQYF
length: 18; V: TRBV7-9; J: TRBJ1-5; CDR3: CASSPLGQGEDSNQPQHF
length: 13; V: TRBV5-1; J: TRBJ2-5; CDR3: CASNRVSGETQYF
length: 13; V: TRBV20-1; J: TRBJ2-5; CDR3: CSARASLQETQYF
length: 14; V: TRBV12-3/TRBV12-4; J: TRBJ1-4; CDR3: CASRHGTRHEKLFF
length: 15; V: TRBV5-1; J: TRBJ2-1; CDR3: CASSGGQGLNNEQFF
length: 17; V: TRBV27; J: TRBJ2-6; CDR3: CASSKAAGSYGANVLIF
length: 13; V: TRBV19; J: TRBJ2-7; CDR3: CASSAPWVYEQYF
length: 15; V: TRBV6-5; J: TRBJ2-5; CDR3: CASTLIARKQETQYF
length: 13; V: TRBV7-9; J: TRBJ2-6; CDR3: CASSPGGANVLTF
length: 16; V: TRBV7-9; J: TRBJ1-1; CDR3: CASSLARFRVWTEAFF
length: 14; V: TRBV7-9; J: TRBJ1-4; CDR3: CATPIRGSNEKLFF
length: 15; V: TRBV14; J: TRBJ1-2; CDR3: CAGSHFPGPDYGYTF
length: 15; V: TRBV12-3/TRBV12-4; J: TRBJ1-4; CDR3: CASTADILPNEKLFF